This TCR beta chain was profiled in a study of beta chain features in type 1 diabetes. Study-wide points: In comparison with healthy donors, patients had naive, central memory and Treg TCRB repertoires that appeared more similar. The VDJ junctions of type 1 diabetes patients carried fewer insertions and more deletions. All four CD4+ subsets from Type 1 diabetes patients carried moderately but significantly shorter TCRB CDR3s.

Trimming shortened V by 2 bases and J by 10 bases, and 9 bases separated the two germline ends. The CDR3 has 12 residues. CDR1 SGHDN and CDR2 FVKESK come from the germline V gene. In total, each donor contributed a single heparinised blood draw that averaged around 100 mL. The entirety of the isolated RNA underwent reverse transcription, so expressed TCRB transcripts were sequenced. Only in-frame clones appear in the TCRdb table, and some are missing; sequencing was by immunoSEQ multiplex PCR. The table has about 230,000 clones, approximately 16% seen once. This clone was seen a handful of times. Its antigen is unidentified.

Input material: naive CD4+ T cells from blood. This TCR derives from a young man with type 1 diabetes. The J gene is TRBJ2-1, the V gene TRBV14; D not resolved. The CDR3 DNA is TGTGCCAGCAGCCAAAATCCCTTGGAGCAGTTCTTC. This encodes CASSQNPLEQFF.